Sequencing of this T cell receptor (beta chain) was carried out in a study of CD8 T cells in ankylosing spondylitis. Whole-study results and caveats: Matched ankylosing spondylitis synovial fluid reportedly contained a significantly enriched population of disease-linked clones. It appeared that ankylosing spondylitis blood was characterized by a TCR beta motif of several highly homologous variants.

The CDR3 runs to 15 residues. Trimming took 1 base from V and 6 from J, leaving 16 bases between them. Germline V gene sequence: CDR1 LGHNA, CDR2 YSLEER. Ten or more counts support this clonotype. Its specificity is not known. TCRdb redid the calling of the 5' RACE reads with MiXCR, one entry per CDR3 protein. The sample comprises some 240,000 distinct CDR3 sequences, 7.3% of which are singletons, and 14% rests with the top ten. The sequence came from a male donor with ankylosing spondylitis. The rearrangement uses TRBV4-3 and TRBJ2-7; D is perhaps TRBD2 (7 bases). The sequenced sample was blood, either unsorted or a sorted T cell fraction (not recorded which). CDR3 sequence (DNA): TGCGCCAGCAGCCAAGCGGCAGGGGACTACCGCGAGCAGTACTTC. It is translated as CASSQAAGDYREQYF.